In this sample, the clone carrying this T cell receptor beta chain turned up a few times. Its matching antigen is unknown. This sample stems from a study of T cell responses to AZD1222 COVID-19 vaccine. Study background: Samples with a second dose at about 4 or about 12 weeks were pooled together.

Germline trimming cut 2 bases from V and 8 bases from J; bases unmatched to any gene: 7. The CDR3 is 14 amino acids. In germline, CDR1 is SGHRS, CDR2 YFSETQ. General study results and limits: Of the AZD1222 recipients, only 5 or 6 were seropositive at baseline. Spike-specific TCR breadth and depth both grew after two AZD1222 doses. Donors were mostly white British, more females; clonal diversity possibly underestimated.

Sequencing used immunoSEQ multiplex PCR; TCRdb keeps in-frame clones, though not all of them. The table lists more than 100,000 clones, 80% to 90% of them singletons. The chain recombines TRBV5-1 with TRBJ1-2; the match to TRBD1 covers 9 bases. The receptor was derived from an adult in good health. The sequences come from peripheral blood, collected on day 0 of AZD1222 vaccination. CDR3 coding DNA: TGCGCCAGCAGCTTACCCGGGACAGGGTCCGGCTACACCTTC. Protein sequence: CASSLPGTGSGYTF.